This is a list of T cell receptor beta chains from one sample in a study of T cells after yellow fever vaccination. Via MiXCR, TCRdb re-called the 5' RACE reads, giving one row per CDR3 protein. The table records fewer than 650,000 distinct CDR3 sequences, just over 20% of them present only once. The source material was PBMCs, sampled approximately 20 days after the first yellow fever vaccination. These receptors were obtained from a man aged 18-30 years who received the YFV17D yellow fever vaccine. Each CDR3 is given with its conserved first and last residue. D genes are given only for firm matches. Expanded clones are given a class, and other clones once, few, many or no size at all.

clone_size,j_call,v_call,d_call,cdr3_aa,cdr3_nt
-,TRBJ1-1,TRBV7-2,-,CASSAINTEAFF,TGTGCCAGCAGCGCTATTAACACTGAAGCTTTCTTT
few,TRBJ2-1,TRBV29-1,-,CSVRGTYNEQFF,TGCAGCGTTCGCGGGACATACAATGAGCAGTTCTTC
-,TRBJ1-1,TRBV7-2,TRBD1,CASSFTGTGVGTEAFF,TGTGCCAGCAGCTTTACCGGGACAGGGGTTGGGACTGAAGCTTTCTTT
-,TRBJ2-5,TRBV13,-,CASSLGLRGPETQYF,TGTGCCAGCAGCTTAGGATTGCGGGGGCCGGAGACCCAGTACTTC
many,TRBJ2-1,TRBV6-1,TRBD2,CASSRSGGASNEQFF,TGTGCCAGCAGTCGTAGCGGGGGGGCGAGCAATGAGCAGTTCTTC
-,TRBJ2-1,TRBV5-6,-,CASTYIDSHLFF,TGTGCCAGCACCTATATCGACAGCCACCTCTTCTTC
few,TRBJ1-3,TRBV4-3,TRBD1,CASSQDRTGQGKGNTIYF,TGCGCCAGCAGCCAAGATCGAACAGGACAGGGAAAGGGAAACACCATATATTTT
-,TRBJ2-1,TRBV4-2,-,CASSHALRGQGERNEQFF,TGTGCCAGCAGCCACGCTCTAAGAGGGCAGGGAGAGCGCAATGAGCAGTTCTTC
few,TRBJ2-2,TRBV7-7,-,CASSSDSAGELFF,TGTGCCAGCAGCTCGGATTCCGCCGGGGAGCTGTTTTTT
-,TRBJ1-1,TRBV30,TRBD1,CARRTGGFITEAFF,TGTGCCAGACGGACAGGGGGCTTTATCACTGAAGCTTTCTTT
-,TRBJ2-2,TRBV20-1,-,CSAKLQGSAGELFF,TGCAGTGCTAAACTCCAGGGATCGGCCGGGGAGCTGTTTTTT
few,TRBJ1-4,TRBV2,-,CASSSAGTSGEKLFF,TGTGCCAGCAGCTCGGCTGGCACATCTGGTGAAAAACTGTTTTTT
-,TRBJ2-1,TRBV5-6,TRBD2,CASSSSGGADEQFF,TGTGCCAGCAGCTCTAGCGGGGGGGCCGATGAGCAGTTCTTC
-,TRBJ2-2,TRBV7-6,-,CASSWRQESTGELFF,TGTGCCAGCAGCTGGAGACAGGAAAGCACCGGGGAGCTGTTTTTT
few,TRBJ2-7,TRBV6-6,TRBD2,CASRTGGGYEQYF,TGTGCCAGCAGAACGGGGGGGGGCTACGAGCAGTACTTC
-,TRBJ2-1,TRBV20-1,TRBD2,CSARTFGGAWEQFF,TGCAGTGCTAGAACGTTCGGGGGGGCGTGGGAGCAGTTCTTC
-,TRBJ2-2,TRBV5-1,-,CASSYRVNTGELFF,TGCGCCAGCAGCTACAGGGTGAACACCGGGGAGCTGTTTTTT
-,TRBJ2-7,TRBV7-9,-,CASSFKGDPWEQYF,TGTGCCAGCAGCTTCAAAGGGGACCCCTGGGAGCAGTACTTC
few,TRBJ1-5,TRBV6-1,-,CASRTDRRFAQPQHF,TGTGCCAGCAGGACTGACAGACGATTTGCCCAGCCCCAGCATTTT
many,TRBJ1-1,TRBV7-9,-,CASSSYLGPNTEAFF,TGTGCCAGCAGCTCATATCTGGGGCCAAACACTGAAGCTTTCTTT
many,TRBJ1-4,TRBV5-1,-,CASSLELAPTNEKLFF,TGCGCCAGCAGCTTGGAGCTCGCCCCAACTAATGAAAAACTGTTTTTT
few,TRBJ1-1,TRBV5-1,-,CASSLEWGRGNTEAFF,TGCGCCAGCAGCTTGGAATGGGGCAGGGGGAACACTGAAGCTTTCTTT
few,TRBJ2-1,TRBV29-1,-,CSVEWAPGGSEQFF,TGCAGCGTTGAATGGGCCCCCGGAGGGAGTGAGCAGTTCTTC
-,TRBJ2-3,TRBV5-6,-,CASSAWDTQYF,TGTGCCAGCAGCGCGTGGGATACGCAGTATTTT
-,TRBJ2-1,TRBV29-1,TRBD1,CSASETGYNEQFF,TGCAGCGCCTCAGAGACAGGGTACAATGAGCAGTTCTTC
few,TRBJ1-6,TRBV7-8,TRBD1,CASSLGPGQGNSPLHF,TGTGCCAGCAGCTTGGGGCCAGGACAGGGGAATTCACCCCTCCACTTT
-,TRBJ2-2,TRBV3-1,-,CASSQAWDIDTGELFF,TGTGCCAGCAGCCAAGCTTGGGACATCGACACCGGGGAGCTGTTTTTT
-,TRBJ1-6,TRBV7-9,-,CASSSYSGKDSPLHF,TGTGCCAGCAGCTCTTACTCGGGGAAAGATTCACCCCTCCACTTT
-,TRBJ2-3,TRBV7-2,-,CASSLGAELSTDTQYF,TGTGCCAGCAGCTTAGGTGCGGAGCTTAGCACAGATACGCAGTATTTT
-,TRBJ1-1,TRBV5-1,-,CASSPDSPRAFF,TGCGCCAGCAGCCCCGACTCCCCTCGGGCTTTCTTT
few,TRBJ2-2,TRBV20-1,-,CSASGTTNTGELFF,TGCAGTGCTAGTGGAACCACGAACACCGGGGAGCTGTTTTTT
many,TRBJ2-3,TRBV12-3/TRBV12-4,-,CASSLRLAADTQYF,TGTGCCAGCAGTTTAAGGCTAGCCGCAGATACGCAGTATTTT
few,TRBJ1-1,TRBV4-3,TRBD1,CASSRDRTNTEAFF,TGCGCCAGCAGCCGGGACAGAACGAACACTGAAGCTTTCTTT
-,TRBJ2-1,TRBV7-9,TRBD1,CASTTEGTGNNEQFF,TGTGCCAGCACCACTGAGGGGACAGGGAACAATGAGCAGTTCTTC
-,TRBJ2-7,TRBV7-2,TRBD2,CASSFLAGQDYEQYF,TGTGCCAGCAGCTTCTTAGCGGGGCAGGACTACGAGCAGTACTTC